The clone carrying this TCR beta chain appeared a single time. This sample stems from a study of shared clonotypes between healthy human individuals. Turning to the study itself: Each donor's CD8 memory used one plate, CD8 naive two, each CD4 subset three.

Deep-level settings were used for running the assay. Only in-frame clones appear in the TCRdb table, and some are missing; sequencing was by immunoSEQ multiplex PCR. This table holds some 1.5 million clones, around 97% found once. V shed 6 bases and J shed 0 bases, with 21 bases lying between them. The V gene's germline CDR1 is WNHNN and CDR2 SYGVQD (reference sequence). The length of the CDR3 is 18 residues. Material: naive CD4+ T cells sorted from blood. Subset indicated: CD45RA+ positively selected. This TCR was sampled from a man younger than 45 in good health. This sequence joins TRBV10-1 and TRBJ1-5; no clear D. CDR3 amino acids: CASRNIEGRTYSNQPQHF. The CDR3 DNA sequence: TGCGCCAGCAGGAACATCGAGGGTAGAACGTATAGCAATCAGCCCCAGCATTTT.